These 2 T cell receptor beta chains were all obtained from the same sample, sequenced in a study of T cell repertoires in cytomegalovirus infection. One entry per CDR3 protein, called by TCRdb with MiXCR from the reads. Among roughly 640,000 distinct CDR3 sequences listed, 24% were seen once. The sequenced sample was CD8+ T cells from PBMCs. The receptors come from a human donor in good health (CMV status not recorded). Some clones in this sample may be carry-over from other donors' samples.

This clonotype has more than one count but fewer than ten. The chain uses TRBV6-2 or TRBV6-3 and TRBJ2-7, with 8 bases fitting TRBD1. Per germline, CDR1 MNHEY and CDR2 SVGEGT. The V segment lost 5 bases and the J segment 0 bases; nucleotides outside the gene matches: 9. The CDR3 runs to 16 residues. The CDR3 reads CASSAPQTGVSYEQYV. DNA for the CDR3: TGTGCCAGCAGTGCCCCTCAGACAGGGGTCTCCTACGAGCAGTACGTC.

This clonotype was observed a handful of times. V and J are TRBV29-1 and TRBJ2-2; D gene unclear. Germline-derived CDR1 and CDR2 are SQVTM and ANQGSEA. The CDR3 has 14 amino acids. V dropped 6 bases and J dropped 4 bases, with 15 bases sitting between them. Here the CDR3 reads CSVWPGDGTGELFF. CDR3 nucleotides: TGCAGCGTGTGGCCCGGAGACGGCACCGGGGAGCTGTTTTTT.